The rows below give T cell receptor beta chains drawn from one sample of a study of radiation and T cells in renal cell carcinoma. Libraries were prepared by immunoSEQ multiplex PCR; TCRdb keeps only in-frame clonotypes and omits some of them. Altogether some 150,000 clones are present, over 65% being singletons, with the ten largest covering around 25%. The sequencing here drew on blood, taken from a patient whose treatment included radiotherapy and nephrectomy. Receptors originate from a woman aged 50 to 60 with renal cell carcinoma. CDR3s leave out the opening cysteine and the closing phenylalanine or tryptophan. Fields, in order: J gene, V gene, CDR3 length, CDR3 protein.

TRBJ1-2 TRBV4-3 12 ASSQEDSSGGYT
TRBJ2-7 TRBV5-1 14 ASSLGTDLKFDEQY
TRBJ1-2 TRBV5-1 11 ASSLVGQGGYT
TRBJ2-7 TRBV4-1 12 ASSQAQTSYEQY
TRBJ2-7 TRBV7-2 14 ASSFQTGGTPYEQY
TRBJ2-7 TRBV11-2 14 ASRPVRGLLSYEQY
TRBJ2-7 TRBV2 12 ASSPDRVWDEQY
TRBJ1-1 TRBV6-1 12 ASSGDILNTEAF
TRBJ1-1 TRBV5-6 12 ASSLTQANTEAF
TRBJ1-2 TRBV19 14 ASSIIGGGLEYGYT
TRBJ1-1 TRBV23-1 14 ASSQSNSGLNTEAF
TRBJ2-3 TRBV30 14 AWSTSGAGGTDTQY
TRBJ1-1 TRBV9 12 ASSVDGQNTEAF
TRBJ1-4 TRBV5-1 12 ASSFAGADEKLF
TRBJ1-3 TRBV25-1 12 ASSEFGDGNTIY
TRBJ2-7 TRBV2 12 ASSELLAGYEQY
TRBJ1-4 TRBV2 15 ASADRGPYATNEKLF
TRBJ2-7 TRBV19 10 ASSLGGGEQY
TRBJ2-7 TRBV5-6 11 ASSLNDRYEQY
TRBJ2-2 TRBV6-5 13 ASSPRRESTGELF
TRBJ2-7 TRBV11-3 11 ASSPGPGLEQY
TRBJ2-2 TRBV5-6 15 ASSLRTSGANTGELF
TRBJ2-1 TRBV6-5 14 ASSYSRRSSYNEQF
TRBJ2-1 TRBV27 14 ASTPVGGSPYNEQF
TRBJ2-3 TRBV4-3 12 ASSQGVGGTQQY
TRBJ2-3 TRBV15 15 ATSIFKAGQSTDTQY
TRBJ2-2 TRBV19 13 ASTDQGTRIGELF
TRBJ2-7 TRBV5-4 13 ASRPKGPRDYEQY